This entry features one T cell receptor (beta chain) sequence. Its target is not known. Each donor was healthy, and each was a bone marrow donor. The data originate from a study of cytomegalovirus exposure and HLA in healthy donors. There are 16 residues in the CDR3. Germline CDR1 reads SGHDT; CDR2 reads YYEEEE. V shed 4 bases and J 2 bases; nucleotides not matched to a gene: 7. PCR amplification relied on 60 Vbeta primers (plus 13 Jbeta primers). Original analysis: A later analysis tallied approximately 80 million unique TCR beta chains, about 12 million of them shared. The assay was immunoSEQ multiplex PCR, and TCRdb's table has in-frame clones only and misses some. Clone size and the V and J calls come from that table; the DNA yielded D and trimming. The table records approximately 190,000 clones, over 80% of them present only once. Study-level points and caveats: TRBV6-2, TRBV6-3 and some other V segments were unresolvable in 87-base-pair reads.

Sequencing input: PBMCs. This clonotype originated in a middle-aged man in good health and CMV-seropositive. This chain connects TRBV5-6 to TRBJ2-2, with 8 bases that match TRBD2. CDR3 nucleotides: TGTGCCAGCAGCCCCGACGGGGGGGGTAACACCGGGGAGCTGTTTTTT. Amino acids: CASSPDGGGNTGELFF.